Below, 2 T cell receptor beta chains from the same sample are listed, as sequenced in a study of CD8 T cells in ankylosing spondylitis. TCRdb called the 5' RACE reads again in MiXCR, with one record for every CDR3 protein. The sample carries around 250,000 distinct CDR3 sequences, 32% recorded once. Specimen: blood, either unsorted or a sorted T cell fraction (not recorded which). These receptors were taken from a male donor with ankylosing spondylitis or in good health (not recorded which).

This clonotype came up a few times. The V call is TRBV27, the J call TRBJ1-6, with D perhaps TRBD1 (6 bases). CDR1 MNHEY and CDR2 SMNVEV come from the germline V gene (reference sequence). V dropped 2 bases and J dropped 1 base, with 9 bases sitting between them. The CDR3 has 16 residues. CDR3 loop: CASSLNRVSYNSPLHF. CDR3 nucleotide sequence: TGTGCCAGCAGTTTAAACAGGGTGTCCTATAATTCACCCCTCCACTTT.

This clonotype was detected ten times or more. CDR3 in DNA: TGTGCCAGCACCTCCTTAGGGGAGGGGGAGACCCAGTACTTC. Protein sequence: CASTSLGEGETQYF. The genes are TRBV6-1 and TRBJ2-5, with 7 bases aligning to TRBD2. This CDR3 contains 14 residues. V was clipped by 7 bases and J by 5 bases; unmatched bases: 10. Germline V gives CDR1 MNHNS, CDR2 SASEGT.